The following is a T cell receptor (beta chain) sequence with its context. V shed 2 bases, J shed 2 bases, and the junction held 5 bases outside the gene matches. The germline V gene has CDR1 SGHTA and CDR2 FQGTGA. This CDR3 is built from 16 residues. This sample stems from a study of blood T cell repertoires in COVID-19. Study-wide background: From T cells, B-cell-depleted T cells, or PBMCs came the material, which was cDNA or gDNA.

Authors' analysis steps: Amplifying reference gene primers gave estimates of nucleated cell counts. Sequencing was performed with immunoSEQ multiplex PCR; in TCRdb, only in-frame clones are kept and a portion is missing. The DNA gave D and trimming, while V, J and clone size come from that table. The sample has 230,000 or so clones, 75% to 85% seen once. Seattle patients were enrolled while actively infected and followed longitudinally. V and J are TRBV7-3 and TRBJ2-1; 8 positions agree with TRBD2. Sequenced input: peripheral blood. This TCR was sampled from a woman at least 80 years old with COVID-19, enrolled during active disease. The CDR3 DNA sequence: TGTGCCAGCAGCTTAGGTAGCGGGGTTACCTACAATGAGCAGTTCTTC. Protein: CASSLGSGVTYNEQFF.